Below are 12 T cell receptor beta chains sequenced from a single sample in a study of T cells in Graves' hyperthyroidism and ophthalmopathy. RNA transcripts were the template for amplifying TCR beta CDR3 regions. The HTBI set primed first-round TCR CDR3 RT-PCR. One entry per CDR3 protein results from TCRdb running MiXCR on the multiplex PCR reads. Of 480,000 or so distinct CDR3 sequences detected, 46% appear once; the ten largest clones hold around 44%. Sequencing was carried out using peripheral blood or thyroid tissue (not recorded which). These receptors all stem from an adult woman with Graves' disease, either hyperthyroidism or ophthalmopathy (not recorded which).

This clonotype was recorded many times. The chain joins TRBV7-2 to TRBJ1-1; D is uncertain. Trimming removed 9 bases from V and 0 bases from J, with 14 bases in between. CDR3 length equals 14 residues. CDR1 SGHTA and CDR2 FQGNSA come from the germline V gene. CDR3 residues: CAREPDPMNTEAFF. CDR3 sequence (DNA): TGTGCCAGGGAACCCGATCCGATGAACACTGAAGCTTTCTTT.

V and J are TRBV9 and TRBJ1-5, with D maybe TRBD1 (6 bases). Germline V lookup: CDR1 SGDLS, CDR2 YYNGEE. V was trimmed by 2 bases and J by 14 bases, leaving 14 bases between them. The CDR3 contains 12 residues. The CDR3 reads CASSVQQGGEHF. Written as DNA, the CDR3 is TGTGCCAGCAGCGTCCAACAGGGAGGCGAGCATTTT.

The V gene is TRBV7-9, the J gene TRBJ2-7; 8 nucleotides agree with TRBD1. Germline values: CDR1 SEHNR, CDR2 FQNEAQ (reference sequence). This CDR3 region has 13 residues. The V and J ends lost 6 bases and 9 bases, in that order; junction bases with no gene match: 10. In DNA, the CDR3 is TGTGCCAGCAGTTCGGACAGGGAGGTGTGGCAGTACTTC. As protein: CASSSDREVWQYF.

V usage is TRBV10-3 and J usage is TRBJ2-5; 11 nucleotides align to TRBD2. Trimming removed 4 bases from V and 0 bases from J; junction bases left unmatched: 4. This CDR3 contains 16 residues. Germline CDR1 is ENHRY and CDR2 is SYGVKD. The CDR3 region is CAISGQGLADQETQYF. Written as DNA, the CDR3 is TGTGCCATCAGTGGGCAGGGACTAGCGGACCAAGAGACCCAGTACTTC.

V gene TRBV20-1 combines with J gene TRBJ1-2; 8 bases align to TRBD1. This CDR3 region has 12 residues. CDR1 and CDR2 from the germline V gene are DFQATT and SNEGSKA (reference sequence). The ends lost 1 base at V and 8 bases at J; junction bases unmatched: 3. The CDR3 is CSARVQGEGYTF. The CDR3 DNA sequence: TGCAGTGCTAGAGTACAGGGGGAAGGCTACACCTTC.

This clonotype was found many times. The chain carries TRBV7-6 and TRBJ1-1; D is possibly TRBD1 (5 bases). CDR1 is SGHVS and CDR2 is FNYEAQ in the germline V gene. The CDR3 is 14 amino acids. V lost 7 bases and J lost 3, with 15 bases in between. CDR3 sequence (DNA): TGTGCCAGCACCCTACGGGCGGGGGACACTGAAGCTTTCTTT. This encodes CASTLRAGDTEAFF. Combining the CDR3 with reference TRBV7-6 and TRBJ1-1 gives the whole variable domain GAGVSQSPRYKVTKRGQDVALRCDPISGHVSLYWYRQALGQGPEFLTYFNYEAQQDKSGLPNDRFSAERPEGSISTLTIQRTEQRDSAMYRCASTLRAGDTEAFFGQGTRLTVV.

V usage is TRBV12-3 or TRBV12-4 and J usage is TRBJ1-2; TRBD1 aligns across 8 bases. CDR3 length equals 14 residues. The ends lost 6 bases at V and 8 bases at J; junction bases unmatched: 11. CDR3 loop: CASSTGQGRRGYTF. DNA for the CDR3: TGTGCCAGCAGCACTGGACAGGGAAGGAGAGGCTACACCTTC.

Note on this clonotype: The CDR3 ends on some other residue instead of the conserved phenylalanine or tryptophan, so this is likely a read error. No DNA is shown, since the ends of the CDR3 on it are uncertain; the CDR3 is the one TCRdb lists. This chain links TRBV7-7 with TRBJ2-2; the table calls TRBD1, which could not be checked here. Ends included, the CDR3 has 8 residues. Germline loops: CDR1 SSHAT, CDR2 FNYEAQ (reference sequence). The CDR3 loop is CASSPGAN.

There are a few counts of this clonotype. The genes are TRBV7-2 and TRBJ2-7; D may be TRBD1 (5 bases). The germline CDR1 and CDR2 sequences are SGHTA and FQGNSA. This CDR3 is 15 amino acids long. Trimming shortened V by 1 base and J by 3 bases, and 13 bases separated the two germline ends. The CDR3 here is CASSLGGRQIYEQYF. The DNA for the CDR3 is TGTGCCAGCAGCTTAGGTGGTAGACAGATCTACGAGCAGTACTTC.

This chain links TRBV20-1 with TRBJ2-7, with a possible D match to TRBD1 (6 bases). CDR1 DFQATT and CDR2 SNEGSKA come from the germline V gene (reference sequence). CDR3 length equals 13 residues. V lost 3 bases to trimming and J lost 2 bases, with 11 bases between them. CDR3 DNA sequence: TGCAGTGCTAGGACAGGTGCCGCCTACGAGCAGTACTTC. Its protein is CSARTGAAYEQYF.

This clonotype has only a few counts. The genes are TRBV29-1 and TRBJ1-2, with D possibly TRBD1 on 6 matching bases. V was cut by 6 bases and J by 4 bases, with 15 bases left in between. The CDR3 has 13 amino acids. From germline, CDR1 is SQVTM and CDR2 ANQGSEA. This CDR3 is CSVRQGSGYGYTF. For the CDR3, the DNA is TGCAGCGTAAGGCAGGGGAGCGGCTATGGCTACACCTTC.

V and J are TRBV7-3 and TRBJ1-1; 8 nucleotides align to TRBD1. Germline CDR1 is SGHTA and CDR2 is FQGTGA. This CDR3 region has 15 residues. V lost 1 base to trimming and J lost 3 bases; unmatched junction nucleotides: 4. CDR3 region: CASSLIPGGHTEAFF. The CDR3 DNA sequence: TGTGCCAGCAGCTTAATTCCAGGGGGCCACACTGAAGCTTTCTTT. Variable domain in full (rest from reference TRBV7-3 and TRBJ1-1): GAGVSQTPSNKVTEKGKYVELRCDPISGHTALYWYRQSLGQGPEFLIYFQGTGAADDSGLPNDRFFAVRPEGSVSTLKIQRTERGDSAVYLCASSLIPGGHTEAFFGQGTRLTVV.